Below, one TCR beta chain is given with its context. Its antigen is not identified. This entry is derived from a study of T cells in localized non-small cell lung cancer. General observations from the study: There was higher T cell clonality in uninvolved adjacent lung than in tumor, and it was highest there. Adjacent lung tissue had a median 57 of the top 100 clones found in the tumor. An association was observed between higher blood T cell density and longer overall survival. Only one tumor region went through sequencing, so heterogeneity may still be there.

The protocol was immunoSEQ multiplex PCR, while the TCRdb copy is restricted to in-frame clones and leaves out a portion. The data show around 30,000 clones, approximately 94% seen once. The TCR sequence derives from a woman aged 40-75 years with stage I lung adenocarcinoma. The starting material was peripheral blood, obtained before any cancer treatment.

CDR3 sequence: CASKLYEQYF. CDR3 coding DNA: TGTGCCAGCAAACTCTACGAGCAGTACTTC. The chain employs TRBV2 and TRBJ2-7; no clear D. Looked up from germline, CDR1 is SNHLY and CDR2 is FYNNEI. The length of the CDR3 is 10 residues. V dropped 7 bases and J dropped 3 bases, with 4 bases sitting between them.